The T cell receptor (beta chain) described here comes from a study of blood T cell repertoires in COVID-19. Assay: immunoSEQ multiplex PCR; the TCRdb copy retains only in-frame clones and omits some. Of roughly 100,000 clones listed, just under 95% are singletons. Sequencing used peripheral blood. This clonotype was sampled from a woman between 45 and 65 years old with COVID-19, enrolled during active disease.

The CDR3: CASRSLRDRGHYGYTF. In DNA form, the CDR3 reads TGTGCCAGCAGATCCCTCCGGGACAGGGGTCATTATGGCTACACCTTC. The V call is TRBV28, the J call TRBJ1-2; the match to TRBD1 covers 10 bases. The V segment lost 6 bases and the J segment 5 bases; nucleotides outside the gene matches: 12. The V gene's germline CDR1 is MDHEN and CDR2 SYDVKM. This CDR3 has 16 amino acids.